These T cell receptor beta chains were read from a single sample in a study of shared T cell receptors in the human thymus. Some clones are missing from TCRdb's copy, which holds only in-frame ones; the method was immunoSEQ multiplex PCR. The sample includes 450,000 to 650,000 clones, 75% to 85% seen only once; the top ten take 0.013%. This sample also belongs to another study, concerning human thymus T cells.

Sequences were obtained from thymocytes. The receptors shown here come from a boy under three years old with a congenital heart defect. Both conserved end residues are part of each CDR3. The D gene is left open where the match is weak. Where a row states a size, it is once, few, many or the class of an expanded clone; other rows omit it.

>NA|TRBD2|TRBJ2-1|19|TRBV9
CASSSGLAGGKGLDNEQFF
TGTGCCAGCAGCTCGGGACTAGCGGGAGGAAAGGGCCTAGACAATGAGCAGTTCTTC
>NA|TRBD2|TRBJ2-7|16|TRBV6-6
CASSHRLAGGPVEQYF
TGTGCCAGCAGTCATAGACTAGCGGGAGGGCCCGTCGAGCAGTACTTC
>NA|TRBD1|TRBJ2-7|14|TRBV27
CASSPGTGGSKQYF
TGTGCCAGCAGTCCCGGGACAGGGGGAAGTAAGCAGTACTTC
>NA|TRBD2|TRBJ2-5|16|TRBV28
CASSYRLAGGQETQYF
TGTGCCAGCAGCTACCGACTAGCGGGAGGCCAAGAGACCCAGTACTTC
>NA|NA|TRBJ1-4|15|TRBV7-9
CASSHPYNEAEKLFF
TGTGCCAGCAGCCACCCCTACAACGAAGCGGAAAAACTGTTTTTT
>NA|NA|TRBJ2-5|15|TRBV6-6
CASSYVIAAEETQYF
TGTGCCAGCAGTTACGTGATAGCGGCCGAAGAGACCCAGTACTTC
>NA|TRBD2|TRBJ2-7|16|TRBV4-1
CASSQEKAGVRPEQYF
TGCGCCAGCAGCCAAGAGAAAGCGGGAGTCAGGCCCGAGCAGTACTTC
>NA|TRBD1|TRBJ1-4|15|TRBV5-6
CASSRQGSTNEKLFF
TGTGCCAGCAGCCGACAGGGGTCAACTAATGAAAAACTGTTTTTT
>NA|TRBD2|TRBJ2-7|16|TRBV7-9
CASSPKLAEGSYEQYF
TGTGCCAGCAGCCCGAAACTAGCGGAGGGGTCCTACGAGCAGTACTTC
>NA|NA|TRBJ1-2|15|TRBV19
CASSMDGAFNYGYTF
TGTGCCAGTAGTATGGATGGGGCGTTCAACTATGGCTACACCTTC
>NA|NA|TRBJ2-1|11|TRBV10-3
CAIGQENEQFF
TGTGCCATCGGACAAGAAAATGAGCAGTTCTTC
>NA|NA|TRBJ1-1|17|TRBV7-9
CASSDQREQGKDTEAFF
TGTGCCAGCAGCGACCAGAGGGAACAGGGTAAAGACACTGAAGCTTTCTTT
>NA|TRBD1|TRBJ1-1|16|TRBV5-1
CASSLRDSLEGTEAFF
TGCGCCAGCAGCCTACGGGACAGCTTAGAAGGCACTGAAGCTTTCTTT
>NA|NA|TRBJ2-7|12|TRBV11-2
CASSLPGYEQYF
TGTGCCAGCAGCTTACCAGGCTACGAGCAGTACTTC
>NA|TRBD1|TRBJ2-7|16|TRBV18
CASSRPGQGHSYEQYF
TGTGCCAGCTCCCGCCCCGGACAGGGCCATTCCTACGAGCAGTACTTC
>NA|NA|TRBJ2-5|16|TRBV19
CASSIDRVRGAGTQYF
TGTGCCAGTAGTATAGATCGTGTCCGGGGGGCGGGGACCCAGTACTTC
>NA|TRBD2|TRBJ2-7|15|TRBV2
CASSESGRAGYEQYF
TGTGCCAGCAGTGAAAGCGGGAGGGCCGGATACGAGCAGTACTTC
>NA|TRBD1|TRBJ2-2|19|TRBV23-1
CASSQAHPTPQGGTGELFF
TGCGCCAGCAGTCAAGCCCATCCCACCCCACAGGGGGGTACCGGGGAGCTGTTTTTT
>few|TRBD2|TRBJ2-6|16|TRBV19
CASSTRGGSGANVLTF
TGTGCCAGTAGTACCCGGGGGGGCTCTGGGGCCAACGTCCTGACTTTC
>once|TRBD1|TRBJ1-2|13|TRBV5-6
CASSLGQGSGYTF
TGTGCCAGCAGCTTGGGACAGGGAAGTGGCTACACCTTC
>NA|NA|TRBJ2-1|17|TRBV11-2
CASSHSGWRDSYNEQFF
TGTGCCAGCAGTCATTCCGGCTGGCGGGACTCCTACAATGAGCAGTTCTTC
>NA|NA|TRBJ1-2|15|TRBV19
CASSTEGRDNYGYTF
TGTGCCAGTAGTACCGAGGGGAGGGATAACTATGGCTACACCTTC
>few|NA|TRBJ1-4|16|TRBV4-2
CASSQTAVATNEKLFF
TGTGCCAGCAGCCAAACGGCGGTTGCAACTAATGAAAAACTGTTTTTT